Listed below are T cell receptor beta chains from one sample, sequenced in a study of response to subunit inactivated influenza vaccine. TCRdb re-called the RT-PCR reads through MiXCR, storing one row per CDR3 protein. This sample carries more than 550,000 distinct CDR3 sequences, around 11% of them seen once, and the ten largest clones take approximately 11%. This same sample was also part of a study on T cells expressing NK-cell markers.

The sample in question was PBMCs from blood, obtained on the day of vaccination. All receptors come from a man aged 45-65 years who received an inactivated influenza vaccine. CDR3s include the opening cysteine and the closing phenylalanine or tryptophan. A D gene is named only where the DNA matches it firmly. Size is stated for part of the rows, as once, few or many counts, or as a class when the clone is expanded.

v_gene: TRBV11-1; abundance: NA; j_gene: TRBJ2-3; d_gene: TRBD2; len: 19; CDR3nt: TGTGCCAGCAGCTTAGGATACCCGGGACTATCCCCCAACACAGATACGCAGTATTTT; CDR3aa: CASSLGYPGLSPNTDTQYF
v_gene: TRBV6-2/TRBV6-3; abundance: few; j_gene: TRBJ2-6; d_gene: TRBD1; len: 15; CDR3nt: TGTGCCAGCAGGGCTACAGGGGTTGGGGCCAACGTCCTGACTTTC; CDR3aa: CASRATGVGANVLTF
v_gene: TRBV15; abundance: many; j_gene: TRBJ2-1; d_gene: TRBD2; len: 16; CDR3nt: TGTGCCACCAGCAGAGGACTAGCGTCGACCTACAATGAGCAGTTCTTC; CDR3aa: CATSRGLASTYNEQFF
v_gene: TRBV20-1; abundance: NA; j_gene: TRBJ2-7; d_gene: NA; len: 13; CDR3nt: TGCAGTGCTAGAGTCGGGACACTGTACGAGCAGTACTTC; CDR3aa: CSARVGTLYEQYF
v_gene: TRBV5-1; abundance: few; j_gene: TRBJ2-7; d_gene: NA; len: 17; CDR3nt: TGCGCCAGCAGCTTGCGGTCGGGGGGCTCTTCAACCTACGAGCAGTACTTC; CDR3aa: CASSLRSGGSSTYEQYF
v_gene: TRBV6-5; abundance: NA; j_gene: TRBJ2-6; d_gene: TRBD1; len: 19; CDR3nt: TGTGCCAGCAGTTATACGACAGGGGGCGAGAAGACTGGGGCCAACGTCCTGACTTTC; CDR3aa: CASSYTTGGEKTGANVLTF
v_gene: TRBV7-9; abundance: NA; j_gene: TRBJ2-3; d_gene: TRBD2; len: 17; CDR3nt: TGTGCCAGCAGCTCACCCGGGACTAGCGTTTACACAGATACGCAGTATTTT; CDR3aa: CASSSPGTSVYTDTQYF
v_gene: TRBV6-2/TRBV6-3; abundance: NA; j_gene: TRBJ2-2; d_gene: NA; len: 15; CDR3nt: TGTGCCAGCAGTTATTTAAACGCGAACACCGGGGAGCTGTTTTTT; CDR3aa: CASSYLNANTGELFF
v_gene: TRBV5-4; abundance: few; j_gene: TRBJ2-6; d_gene: TRBD1; len: 19; CDR3nt: TGTGCCAGCAGCATGCTCCCGGGACAGGGGGTAGAAGGGGCCAACGTCCTGACTTTC; CDR3aa: CASSMLPGQGVEGANVLTF
v_gene: TRBV11-2; abundance: few; j_gene: TRBJ2-2; d_gene: NA; len: 17; CDR3nt: TGTGCCAGCAGCTTAGACGGGACCCCCGCGAACACCGGGGAGCTGTTTTTT; CDR3aa: CASSLDGTPANTGELFF